This T cell receptor (beta chain) was profiled in a study of blood T cell repertoires in COVID-19. The CDR3 consists of 16 residues. V was clipped by 1 base and J by 5 bases; unmatched bases: 10. The germline gives CDR1 SGHRS, CDR2 YFSETQ. Authors' data handling: Amplified reference gene primers provided the basis for estimating nucleated cell counts. The assay was immunoSEQ multiplex PCR, and TCRdb's table has in-frame clones only and misses some. The DNA was the basis for D and trimming; V, J and clone size are from that table. This table holds tens of thousands of clones, more than 80% found once. This receptor was obtained from a human donor in a cohort sampled during active COVID-19. The sequenced sample was peripheral blood. The chain combines TRBV5-1 with TRBJ2-5; 8 bases map to TRBD1. CDR3 loop: CASSLSQGAPSETQYF. The CDR3 nucleotides read TGCGCCAGCAGCTTGAGTCAGGGGGCGCCTTCGGAGACCCAGTACTTC.